These 4 T cell receptor beta chains were sequenced from one sample in a study of T cell responses to AZD1222 COVID-19 vaccine. TCRdb's table, derived via immunoSEQ multiplex PCR, lists solely in-frame clones and lacks some. The table has 90,000 to 150,000 clones, around 93% seen once. The material sequenced was peripheral blood, taken 28 days after the second AZD1222 dose. The source is an adult who received the AZD1222 COVID-19 vaccine.

The chain employs TRBV25-1 and TRBJ2-2; D perhaps matches TRBD2 (6 bases). The CDR3 sequence is 16 residues long. Germline V CDR1 and CDR2: MGHDK, SYGVNS. Trimming took off 8 bases at V and 3 bases at J, with 19 bases between the two ends. Here the CDR3 DNA reads TGTGCCAGCGGGGGTTCGGTAGGGAGGCACACCGGGGAGCTGTTTTTT. This codes for CASGGSVGRHTGELFF.

Written as DNA, the CDR3 is TGTGCCAGTAGTCCGGTGAGGGGAGGCTCTGGAAACACCATATATTTT. Translating gives CASSPVRGGSGNTIYF. This chain joins TRBV19 and TRBJ1-3; D possibly corresponds to TRBD1 (5 bases). Germline loops: CDR1 LNHDA, CDR2 SQIVND (reference sequence). This CDR3 is 16 amino acids long. Trimming cost V 5 bases and J 0 bases, with 14 bases left between them.

The chain couples TRBV19 to TRBJ1-5, with D perhaps TRBD1 (6 bases). Per the germline V gene, CDR1 is LNHDA and CDR2 is SQIVND (reference sequence). The CDR3 consists of 16 residues. With 6 bases removed from V and 1 base from J, the gap between germline ends came to 16 bases. In nucleotides, the CDR3 is TGTGCCAGTAGGTGGACCTTAGGGGGAAGCAATCAGCCCCAGCATTTT. It translates to CASRWTLGGSNQPQHF. The variable domain in full, completed from reference TRBV19 and TRBJ1-5, reads DGGITQSPKYLFRKEGQNVTLSCEQNLNHDAMYWYRQDPGQGLRLIYYSQIVNDFQKGDIAEGYSVSREKKESFPLTVTSAQKNPTAFYLCASRWTLGGSNQPQHFGDGTRLSIL.

The rearrangement uses TRBV28 and TRBJ1-4; D gene uncertain. Trimming removed 6 bases at V and 10 bases at J, with 12 bases between. There are 12 residues in the CDR3. CDR1 MDHEN and CDR2 SYDVKM come from the germline V gene. CDR3 residues: CASRTPEAKLFF. CDR3 DNA: TGTGCCAGCAGGACCCCAGAGGCAAAACTGTTTTTT.